Listed here is a single T cell receptor beta chain. This receptor's antigen is unknown. Germline and junction disagree at one end, which may indicate a read error. The data are from a study of blood T cell repertoires in COVID-19 (dated by TCRdb to the early 2020s). Notes on the research overall: The collaborator samples originated in the United States, Italy and Spain and spanned the acute and convalescent phases of COVID-19. The prospective study material was composed of cDNA or gDNA derived from T cells, B-cell-depleted T cells, or PBMCs. The dataset comprised deeply sampled blood TCRbeta repertoires from subjects exposed to, actively infected with, or recovered from COVID-19. The repertoires were made available in a free public database intended to serve as a resource for research on the immune response to SARS-CoV-2. The samples were drawn from the first 160 participants of the ongoing ImmuneRACE study and from 950 to 1,500 subjects provided by 6 global collaborators. Nearly every sample came with metadata listing a de-identified subject ID, COVID-19 status, age in years and sex. Where available, HLA class I and class II types were obtained from metadata supplied by the sample provider rather than from assay-based typing.

The immunoSEQ Assay, a bias-controlled multiplex PCR, was used to amplify TCRbeta CDR3 regions from genomic DNA. From the authors' description of their analysis: The number of nucleated cells in each sample was estimated from the amplification of reference gene primers within the assay. To quantify the absolute abundance of each unique TCRbeta CDR3 rearrangement, sequence reads were collapsed and filtered. For each sample, productive Simpson clonality was calculated as the square root of Simpson's diversity index across productive rearrangements. TCRdb carries this immuneACCESS record with in-frame sequences only. Its versions omit some clonotypes, under half of them owing to an unresolved V gene in the studies checked, with the rest unexplained. The V and J calls and clone size come from that table; D and trimming were worked out from the DNA. A total of some 250,000 clones appear in this sample, more than 75% of them only once. Jointly, the top ten make up under 15% of the sample.

There are 16 amino acids in the CDR3, from cysteine to phenylalanine inclusive. Kept here is only the CDR3 DNA, which spans 48 bases and is read in frame from base 1. The germline V gene provides CDR1 SGHTA and CDR2 FQGNSA. Each collaborating institution followed its own protocols to collect whole blood in K2EDTA tubes. For TCRbeta analysis, collaborators shipped samples as frozen whole blood, isolated PBMCs, or DNA extracted from either of those sample types. Paper-wide results and their limitations: The quantity of clinical and demographic metadata differed by source and by participant and was supplied without curation.

The receptor was isolated from a woman aged 55-70 years with active or convalescent COVID-19. Recombination linked TRBV7-2 to TRBJ1-6; 8 central bases correspond to TRBD1. Sequenced: peripheral blood. At the DNA level, the sequence is TGTGCCAGCAGCCTAGCCGGGACAGGCAACTTTTCACCCCTCCACTTT. It translates as CASSLAGTGNFSPLHF. Joined to the reference TRBV7-2 and TRBJ1-6 proteins, this CDR3 gives the full variable domain: GAGVSQSPSNKVTEKGKDVELRCDPISGHTALYWYRQSLGQGLEFLIYFQGNSAPDKSGLPSDRFSAERTGGSVSTLTIQRTQQEDSAVYLCASSLAGTGNFSPLHFGNGTRLTVT.